This T cell receptor beta chain originates from a study of blood T cell repertoires in COVID-19. The assay was immunoSEQ multiplex PCR, and TCRdb's table has in-frame clones only and misses some. Of 200,000 to 300,000 clones listed, over 75% are singletons. The V gene end was trimmed by 0 bases and the J gene end by 4 bases; junction bases not matched to a gene: 7. CDR3 length equals 16 residues. Germline values: CDR1 SGHRS, CDR2 YFSETQ. Sample: peripheral blood. The source is a young woman with acute or convalescent COVID-19. The chain has TRBV5-1 and TRBJ2-5, with TRBD2 matching 9 bases. The CDR3 bases are TGCGCCAGCAGCTTGGCCGGTAGCGGGAGTTCAGAGACCCAGTACTTC. It yields the protein CASSLAGSGSSETQYF.